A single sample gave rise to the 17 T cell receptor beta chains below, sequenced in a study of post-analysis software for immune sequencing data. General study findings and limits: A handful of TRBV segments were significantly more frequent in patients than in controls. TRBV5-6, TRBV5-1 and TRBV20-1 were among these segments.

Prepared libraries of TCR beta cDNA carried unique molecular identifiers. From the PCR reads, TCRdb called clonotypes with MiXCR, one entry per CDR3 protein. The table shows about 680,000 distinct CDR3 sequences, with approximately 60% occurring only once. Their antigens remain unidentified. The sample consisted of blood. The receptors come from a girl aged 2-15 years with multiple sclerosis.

CDR3 region: CASSQPTESSYNEQFF. The CDR3, as DNA: TGCGCCAGCAGCCAGCCCACGGAAAGCTCCTACAATGAGCAGTTCTTC. V and J are TRBV4-1 and TRBJ2-1; D unresolved. Per the germline V gene, CDR1 is MGHRA and CDR2 is YSYEKL. V lost 3 bases and J lost 0, with 12 bases in between. This CDR3 has 16 amino acids.

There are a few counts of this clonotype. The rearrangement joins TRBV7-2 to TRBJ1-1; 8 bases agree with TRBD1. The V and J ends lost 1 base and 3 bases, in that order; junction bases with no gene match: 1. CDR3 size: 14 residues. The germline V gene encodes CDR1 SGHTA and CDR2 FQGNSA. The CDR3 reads CASSLETGDTEAFF. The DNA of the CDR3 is TGTGCCAGCAGCTTAGAGACAGGGGACACTGAAGCTTTCTTT. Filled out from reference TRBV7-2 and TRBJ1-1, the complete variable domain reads GAGVSQSPSNKVTEKGKDVELRCDPISGHTALYWYRQSLGQGLEFLIYFQGNSAPDKSGLPSDRFSAERTGGSVSTLTIQRTQQEDSAVYLCASSLETGDTEAFFGQGTRLTVV.

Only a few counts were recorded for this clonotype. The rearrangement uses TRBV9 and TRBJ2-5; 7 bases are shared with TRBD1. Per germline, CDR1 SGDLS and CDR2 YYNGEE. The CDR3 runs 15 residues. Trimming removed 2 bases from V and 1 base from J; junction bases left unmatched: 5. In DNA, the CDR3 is TGTGCCAGCAGCGTGGGGACAGCTTTCCAAGAGACCCAGTACTTC. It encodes CASSVGTAFQETQYF.

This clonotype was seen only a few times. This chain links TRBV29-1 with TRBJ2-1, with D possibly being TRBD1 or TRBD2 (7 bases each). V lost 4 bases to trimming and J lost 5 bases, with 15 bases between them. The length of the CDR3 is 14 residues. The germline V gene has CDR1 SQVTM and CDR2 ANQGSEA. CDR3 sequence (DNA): TGCAGCGTTGGGGGTCAGGGGGGGGACAATGAGCAGTTCTTC. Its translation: CSVGGQGGDNEQFF.

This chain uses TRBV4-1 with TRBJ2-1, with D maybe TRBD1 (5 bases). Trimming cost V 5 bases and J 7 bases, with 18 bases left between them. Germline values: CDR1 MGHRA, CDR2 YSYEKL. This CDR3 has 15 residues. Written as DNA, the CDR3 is TGCGCCAGCAGCGAAGTCGCAGGGAAAAGAAATGAGCAGTTCTTC. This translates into CASSEVAGKRNEQFF.

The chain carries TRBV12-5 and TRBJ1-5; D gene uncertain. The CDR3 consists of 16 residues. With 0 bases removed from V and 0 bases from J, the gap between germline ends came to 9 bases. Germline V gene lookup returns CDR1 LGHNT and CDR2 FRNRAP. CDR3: CASGLVRRTSNQPQHF. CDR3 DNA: TGTGCTAGTGGTTTGGTAAGGCGGACTAGCAATCAGCCCCAGCATTTT.

As DNA, the CDR3 is TGTGCCAGCAGCAAAGAGCGCGGGAGCACAGATACGCAGTATTTT. This translates into CASSKERGSTDTQYF. The chain is built from TRBV21-1 and TRBJ2-3; the table gives TRBD2 as D, unverified against the DNA. TRBV21-1 is termed a pseudogene. CDR3 length: 15 residues.

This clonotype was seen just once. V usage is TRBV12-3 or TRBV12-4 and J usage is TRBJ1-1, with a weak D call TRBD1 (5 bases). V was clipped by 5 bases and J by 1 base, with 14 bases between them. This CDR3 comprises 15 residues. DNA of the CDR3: TGTGCCAGCAGTACTATCCCAAGGGGGAACACTGAAGCTTTCTTT. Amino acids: CASSTIPRGNTEAFF.

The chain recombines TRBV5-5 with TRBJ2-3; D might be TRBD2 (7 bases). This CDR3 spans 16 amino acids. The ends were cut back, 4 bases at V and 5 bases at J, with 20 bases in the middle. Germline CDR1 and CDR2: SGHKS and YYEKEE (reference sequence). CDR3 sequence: CASSTIPGGTRDTQYF. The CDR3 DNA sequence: TGTGCCAGCAGCACGATTCCGGGGGGCACACGAGATACGCAGTATTTT.

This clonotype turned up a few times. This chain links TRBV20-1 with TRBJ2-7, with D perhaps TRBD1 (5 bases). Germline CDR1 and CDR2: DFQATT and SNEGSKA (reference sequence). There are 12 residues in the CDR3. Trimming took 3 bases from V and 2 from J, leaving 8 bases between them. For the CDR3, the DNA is TGCAGTGCTAGCCAGGGTACCTACGAGCAGTACTTC. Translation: CSASQGTYEQYF.

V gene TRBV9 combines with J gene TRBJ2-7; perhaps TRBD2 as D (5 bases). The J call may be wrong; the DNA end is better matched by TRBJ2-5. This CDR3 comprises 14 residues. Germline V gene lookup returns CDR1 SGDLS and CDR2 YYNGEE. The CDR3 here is CASSVDPGMETQYF. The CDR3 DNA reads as TGTGCCAGCAGCGTGGATCCGGGAATGGAGACCCAGTACTTC.

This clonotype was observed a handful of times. The CDR3 reads CASSRDTNYGYTF. CDR3 bases: TGTGCCAGCAGCCGAGACACGAACTATGGCTACACCTTC. The gene calls are TRBV12-3 or TRBV12-4 and TRBJ1-2, with unresolved D. With 6 bases removed from V and 2 bases from J, the gap between germline ends came to 10 bases. The CDR3 length is 13 residues.

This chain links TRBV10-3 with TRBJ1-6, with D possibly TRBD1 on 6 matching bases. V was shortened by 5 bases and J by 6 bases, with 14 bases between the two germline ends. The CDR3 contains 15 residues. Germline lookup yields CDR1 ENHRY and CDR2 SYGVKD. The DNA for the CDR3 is TGTGCCATCAGTATACAGGGATGGGTTAATTCACCCCTCCACTTT. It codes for CAISIQGWVNSPLHF.

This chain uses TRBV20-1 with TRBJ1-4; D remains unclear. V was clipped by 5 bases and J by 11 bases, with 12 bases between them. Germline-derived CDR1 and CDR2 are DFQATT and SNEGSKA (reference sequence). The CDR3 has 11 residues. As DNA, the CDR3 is TGCAGTGCTGGACCCCCGGCTAAACTGTTTTTT. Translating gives CSAGPPAKLFF.

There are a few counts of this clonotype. The CDR3 region is CASRATSGGNNEQFF. CDR3 bases: TGTGCCAGCAGAGCGACTAGCGGGGGGAACAATGAGCAGTTCTTC. The chain links TRBV2 to TRBJ2-1; 13 bases fit TRBD2. Germline trimming cut 6 bases from V and 5 bases from J; bases unmatched to any gene: 4. Germline lookup yields CDR1 SNHLY and CDR2 FYNNEI. The CDR3 has 15 amino acids. Complete variable domain (other parts from reference TRBV2 and TRBJ2-1): EPEVTQTPSHQVTQMGQEVILRCVPISNHLYFYWYRQILGQKVEFLVSFYNNEISEKSEIFDDQFSVERPDGSNFTLKIRSTKLEDSAMYFCASRATSGGNNEQFFGPGTRLTVL.

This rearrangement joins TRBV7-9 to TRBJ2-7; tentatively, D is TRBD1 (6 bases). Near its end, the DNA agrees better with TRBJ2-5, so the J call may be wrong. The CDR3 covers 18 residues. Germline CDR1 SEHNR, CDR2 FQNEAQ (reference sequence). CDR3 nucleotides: TGTGCCAGCAGCTTAGAAGGTTCGACAGGCCCAATCTCAGAGACCCAGTACTTC. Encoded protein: CASSLEGSTGPISETQYF.

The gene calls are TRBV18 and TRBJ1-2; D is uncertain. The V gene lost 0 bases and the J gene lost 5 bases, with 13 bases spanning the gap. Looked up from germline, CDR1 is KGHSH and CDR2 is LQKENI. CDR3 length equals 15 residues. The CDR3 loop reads CASSPPTGFNYGYTF. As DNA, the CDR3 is TGTGCCAGCTCACCACCCACCGGGTTTAATTATGGCTACACCTTC.